This entry features one T cell receptor (beta chain) sequence. Its antigen is currently unknown. This specimen belongs to a study of T cell responses to AZD1222 COVID-19 vaccine. Findings of the study overall: Only after the peak T cell response were repertoires sampled. Donors skewed white British and female; clonal diversity was possibly underestimated. Recipients of AZD1222 seropositive at baseline numbered only five or six. Unmutated regions of variants are reportedly targeted by nearly half of spike-specific TCRs.

V was clipped by 3 bases and J by 6 bases, with 17 bases between them. The CDR3 has 15 residues. CDR1 and CDR2 (germline): KGHSH, LQKENI. The table came from immunoSEQ multiplex PCR; TCRdb's copy has only in-frame clones and leaves some out. The data hold 160,000 or so clones, with around 87% observed a single time. The V call is TRBV18, the J call TRBJ1-1, with a tentative D call TRBD1 (5 bases). The receptor was derived from an adult who received the AZD1222 COVID-19 vaccine. Material: peripheral blood, obtained 28 days after the second AZD1222 dose. As DNA, the CDR3 is TGTGCCAGCTCACCGACCCGTTCGGGGGGTCCTGAAGCTTTCTTT. Translation gives CASSPTRSGGPEAFF.